This passage covers 3 T cell receptor beta chains from one sample sequenced in a study of cytomegalovirus exposure and HLA in healthy donors. PCR amplification relied on 60 Vbeta primers (plus 13 Jbeta primers). The assay was immunoSEQ multiplex PCR, and TCRdb's table has in-frame clones only and misses some. This sample has about 120,000 clones; over 75% occur once, and the top ten carry more than 1.4%. Material for sequencing was PBMCs. The receptors come from a woman aged 18-30 years in good health and CMV-seronegative.

The V gene is TRBV5-5, the J gene TRBJ1-2, with 10 bases matching TRBD1. The germline gives CDR1 SGHKS, CDR2 YYEKEE (reference sequence). V was clipped by 4 bases and J by 4 bases; unmatched bases: 1. CDR3 length: 13 amino acids. The CDR3 sequence is CASSRQGAYGYTF. In DNA form, the CDR3 reads TGTGCCAGCAGCCGACAGGGGGCCTATGGCTACACCTTC.

The chain uses TRBV2 and TRBJ1-5; D remains ambiguous. CDR3 size: 15 residues. The V end was cut by 1 base, the J end by 0 bases, with 7 bases between. Per the germline V gene, CDR1 is SNHLY and CDR2 is FYNNEI. CDR3 residues: CASSEGEYSNQPQHF. The DNA for the CDR3 is TGTGCCAGCAGTGAAGGCGAATATAGCAATCAGCCCCAGCATTTT.

The rearrangement joins TRBV27 to TRBJ2-1; TRBD1 is a possible D gene (6 bases). Trimming removed 4 bases at V and 0 bases at J, with 10 bases between. The CDR3 runs 15 residues. Germline V gives CDR1 MNHEY, CDR2 SMNVEV (reference sequence). The DNA for the CDR3 is TGTGCCAGCAGTTCAGGGGCAAGCTCCTACAATGAGCAGTTCTTC. This gives the protein CASSSGASSYNEQFF.